This TCR beta chain emerged from a study of beta chain features in type 1 diabetes. General study points: Shortening of TCRB CDR3s, moderate but significant, appeared in all four CD4+ subsets of Type 1 diabetes patients. Possibly, sequencing cDNA over-represented cells that had high TCR expression levels.

The CDR3 extends over 19 amino acids. V dropped 4 bases and J dropped 0 bases, with 23 bases sitting between them. This clone appeared a single time. The target antigen is unknown. The authors reverse transcribed all of the isolated RNA, so sequencing captured expressed TCRB transcripts. The protocol was immunoSEQ multiplex PCR, while the TCRdb copy is restricted to in-frame clones and leaves out a portion. The sample shows about 260,000 clones, roughly a quarter of them seen only once. Sequenced material: naive CD4+ T cells from blood. The chain employs TRBV23-1 and TRBJ2-3; D not certain. TRBV23-1 is flagged as an ORF with uncertain function. This receptor was taken from a woman younger than 45 with type 1 diabetes. CDR3 nucleotides: TGCGCCAGCAGTCGGATACGTAGAACTAAACTGATTAGCACAGATACGCAGTATTTT. This translates into CASSRIRRTKLISTDTQYF.